This is a list of T cell receptor beta chains from one sample in a study of shared clonotypes between healthy human individuals. Generated by immunoSEQ multiplex PCR, the TCRdb table keeps only in-frame clones and is missing some. The sample lists about 980,000 clones; approximately 80% were seen once. Sample: memory CD4+ T cells sorted from blood. These TCRs come from a young man in good health. The CDR3 runs from the conserved cysteine through the conserved F or W. The D gene is left open where the match is weak.

V,D,J,CDR3
TRBV2,NA,TRBJ2-7,CASSSGAAPYEQYF
TRBV19,NA,TRBJ2-3,CASSLRLTDTQYF
TRBV6-5,NA,TRBJ2-5,CASSYSGSQETQYF
TRBV27,NA,TRBJ2-2,CASSFDGWEVNTGELFF
TRBV27,NA,TRBJ1-2,CASSWAGNYGYTF
TRBV2,NA,TRBJ2-7,CASSEAGYEQYF
TRBV7-9,NA,TRBJ2-7,CASSLGSWDEQYF
TRBV2,NA,TRBJ1-5,CASSERGRLSNQPQHF
TRBV6-1,TRBD1,TRBJ2-7,CASLSTGGYEQYF
TRBV6-6,TRBD1,TRBJ1-5,CASNQGGGNQPQHF
TRBV4-1,NA,TRBJ2-5,CASSQEGSQETQYF
TRBV30,TRBD1,TRBJ2-1,CAWSGAGGPLNEQFF
TRBV28,TRBD2,TRBJ2-7,CASSPGGAGSSYEQYF
TRBV7-6,NA,TRBJ2-1,CASSLNRVNEQFF
TRBV18,NA,TRBJ1-2,CASSPKESLPNGYTF
TRBV5-1,NA,TRBJ1-4,CASSLSGYQAEKLFF
TRBV7-9,TRBD2,TRBJ2-1,CASSPPRTSQYNEQFF
TRBV18,NA,TRBJ2-6,CASSPPVGGSPGANVLTF
TRBV2,NA,TRBJ2-5,CASRPMGGPQYF
TRBV10-3,TRBD2,TRBJ2-1,CAIMRAGGVDEQFF
TRBV7-9,NA,TRBJ2-1,CASTASVNEQFF
TRBV5-1,TRBD2,TRBJ2-1,CASSTGLAAFF
TRBV28,NA,TRBJ1-4,CASSPRDGESEKLFF
TRBV7-2,TRBD2,TRBJ2-1,CASSPLAGANEQFF
TRBV18,TRBD2,TRBJ2-7,CASSPGAGESEQYF
TRBV30,TRBD1,TRBJ1-5,CAWSDRDRGYSNRNQPQHF
TRBV5-1,NA,TRBJ2-5,CASSLQGKGETQYF
TRBV9,TRBD1,TRBJ1-3,CASSGGQAGYF
TRBV18,TRBD1,TRBJ2-3,CASSVQGQGYTDTQYF
TRBV10-3,NA,TRBJ1-5,CAISEYGQIMNQPQHF
TRBV28,TRBD1,TRBJ1-1,CASSPRQGAKTEAFF
TRBV30,NA,TRBJ2-7,CAWSGGRRKYF
TRBV7-8,NA,TRBJ1-4,CASQLSGPEKLFF
TRBV2,TRBD1,TRBJ2-7,CASHRDRGLYEQYF
TRBV6-5,TRBD1,TRBJ2-4,CASSYFQTGLLSF
TRBV6-6,TRBD2,TRBJ2-7,CASSRTSGSSDEQYF